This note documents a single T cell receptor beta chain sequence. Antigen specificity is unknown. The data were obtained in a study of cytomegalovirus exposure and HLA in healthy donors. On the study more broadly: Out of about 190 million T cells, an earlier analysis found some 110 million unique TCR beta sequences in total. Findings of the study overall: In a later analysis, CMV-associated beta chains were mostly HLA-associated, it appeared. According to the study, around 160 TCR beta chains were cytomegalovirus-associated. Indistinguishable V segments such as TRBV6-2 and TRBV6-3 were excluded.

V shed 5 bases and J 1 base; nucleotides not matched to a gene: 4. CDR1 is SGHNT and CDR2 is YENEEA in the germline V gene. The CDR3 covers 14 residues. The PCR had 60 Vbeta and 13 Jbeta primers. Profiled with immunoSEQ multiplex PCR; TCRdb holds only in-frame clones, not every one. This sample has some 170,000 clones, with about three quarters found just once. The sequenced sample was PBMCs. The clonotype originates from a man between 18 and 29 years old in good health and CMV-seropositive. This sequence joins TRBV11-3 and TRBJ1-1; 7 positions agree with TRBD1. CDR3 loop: CASSPDRANTEAFF. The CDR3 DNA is TGTGCCAGCAGCCCAGACAGGGCGAACACTGAAGCTTTCTTT.